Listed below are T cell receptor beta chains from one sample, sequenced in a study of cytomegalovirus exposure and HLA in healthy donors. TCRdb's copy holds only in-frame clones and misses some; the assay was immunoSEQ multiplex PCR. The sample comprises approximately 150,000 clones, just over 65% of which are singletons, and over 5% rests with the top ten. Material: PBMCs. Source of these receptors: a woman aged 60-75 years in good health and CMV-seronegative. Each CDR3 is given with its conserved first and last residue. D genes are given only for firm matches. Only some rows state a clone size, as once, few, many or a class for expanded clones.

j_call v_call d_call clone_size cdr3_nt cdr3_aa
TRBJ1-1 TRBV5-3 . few TGTGCCAGAAGCTTTAACAGGGTTAACACTGAAGCTTTCTTT CARSFNRVNTEAFF
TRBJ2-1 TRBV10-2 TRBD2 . TGCGCCAGCAGTGAGGCCGGGGGGGCCAATGAGCAGTTCTTC CASSEAGGANEQFF
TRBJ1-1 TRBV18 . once TGTGCCAGCTCACGAAAGGGACACATGAACACTGAAGCTTTCTTT CASSRKGHMNTEAFF
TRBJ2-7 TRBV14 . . TGTGCCAGCAGCCAAGGGCAGTACGAGCAGTACTTC CASSQGQYEQYF
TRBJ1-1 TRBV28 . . TGTGCCAGCAGTCCCTTAACGGACAGCACTGAAGCTTTCTTT CASSPLTDSTEAFF
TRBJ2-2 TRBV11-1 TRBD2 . TGTGCCAGCAGCTTAGGTCCCGGGGGGGCGAACACCGGGGAGCTGTTTTTT CASSLGPGGANTGELFF
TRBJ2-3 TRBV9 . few TGTGCCAGCAGCCGCAGGGGAGGGAGCCCAGATACGCAGTATTTT CASSRRGGSPDTQYF
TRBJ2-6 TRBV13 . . TGTGCCAGCAGCTTCCGACTGGAGATCTGGGCCAACGTCCTGACTTTC CASSFRLEIWANVLTF
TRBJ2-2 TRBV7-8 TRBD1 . TGTGCCAGCAGCTCCGACAGGGGGCGCGGCACCGGGGAGCTGTTTTTT CASSSDRGRGTGELFF
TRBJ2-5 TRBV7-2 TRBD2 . TGTGCCAGCAGCGCCCCGGGGGGGCTTCAAGAGACCCAGTACTTC CASSAPGGLQETQYF
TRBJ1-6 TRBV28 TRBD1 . TGTGCCAGCAGGCAGGACAGGAGTAATTCACCCCTCCACTTT CASRQDRSNSPLHF
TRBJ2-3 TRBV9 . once TGTGCCAGCAGCGTAGGTGGCGGTACTAGCACAGATACGCAGTATTTT CASSVGGGTSTDTQYF
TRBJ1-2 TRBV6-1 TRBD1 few TGTGCCAGCAGCTTCCCGGGACAGGGATTGAATGGCTACACCTTC CASSFPGQGLNGYTF
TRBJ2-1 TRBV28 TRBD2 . TGTGCCAGCAGTTCTAGCGGGGCCAACAATGAGCAGTTCTTC CASSSSGANNEQFF
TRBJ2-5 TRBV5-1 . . TGCGCCAGCAGCTTTGATGGTTCCAGGGAGACCCAGTACTTC CASSFDGSRETQYF
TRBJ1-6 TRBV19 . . TGTGCCAGTAGTGAACAGAATTCACCCCTCCACTTT CASSEQNSPLHF
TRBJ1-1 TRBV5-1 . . TGCGCCAGCAGCTGGCGGGGGGCCACTGAAGCTTTCTTT CASSWRGATEAFF
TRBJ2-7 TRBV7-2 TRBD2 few TGTGCCAGCAGCTTAGAACTAGCGGGAGGGTACGAGCAGTACTTC CASSLELAGGYEQYF
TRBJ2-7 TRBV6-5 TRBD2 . TGTGCCAGCAGTTTAGCGGGAGGGCCCAACGAGCAGTACTTC CASSLAGGPNEQYF
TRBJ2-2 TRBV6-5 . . TGTGCCAGCAGCTTTGACACCGGGGAGCTGTTTTTT CASSFDTGELFF
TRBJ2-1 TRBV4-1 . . TGCGCCAGCAGCCCCGACCCTGGGAGGCCACCGAAGTTCTTC CASSPDPGRPPKFF
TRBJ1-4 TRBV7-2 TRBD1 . TGTGCCAGCAGATCGGGGACAGTCAGTGAAAAACTGTTTTTT CASRSGTVSEKLFF
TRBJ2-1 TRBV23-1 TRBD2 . TGCGCCAGTCAGCGGGACTGGTACAATGAGCAGTTCTTC CASQRDWYNEQFF
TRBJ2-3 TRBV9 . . TGTGCCAGCAGCGTAGGTCCAGCGGGCTCTAGCACAGATACGCAGTATTTT CASSVGPAGSSTDTQYF
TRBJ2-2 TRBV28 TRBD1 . TGTGCCATCGCGACAGGGCTCAGACATACCGGGGAGCTGTTTTTT CAIATGLRHTGELFF
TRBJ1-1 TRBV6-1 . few TGTGCCAGCTCCCAGGGACTTGGGACTGAAGCTTTCTTT CASSQGLGTEAFF
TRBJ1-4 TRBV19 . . TGTGCCAGTATGGGGAGGGGGTGGAGTGAAAAACTGTTTTTT CASMGRGWSEKLFF
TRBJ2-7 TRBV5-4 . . TGTGCCAGCAGCTTGGCCGGAGGATCCGAGCAGTACTTC CASSLAGGSEQYF
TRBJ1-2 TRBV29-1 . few TGCAGCGTTGAAGGGCGGGGGGGAGGCGGCTACACCTTC CSVEGRGGGGYTF
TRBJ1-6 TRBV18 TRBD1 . TGTGCCAGCTCACCAAAACAGGGGAACTCACCCCTCCACTTT CASSPKQGNSPLHF
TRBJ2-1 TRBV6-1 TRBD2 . TGTGCCAGCAGTGGTGCGCGGACTAGCGGGAGGGACGGGCCAAATGAGCAGTTCTTC CASSGARTSGRDGPNEQFF
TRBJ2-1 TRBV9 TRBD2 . TGTGCCAGCAGCGTAAGACTAGCTGACGGTGAGCAGTTCTTC CASSVRLADGEQFF
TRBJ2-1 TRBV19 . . TGTGCCAGTAGGCGGGGGCGCTATGAGCAGTTCTTC CASRRGRYEQFF
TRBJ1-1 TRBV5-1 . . TGCGCCAGCAGCTTGGGGCAGGGGTACACTGAAGCTTTCTTT CASSLGQGYTEAFF
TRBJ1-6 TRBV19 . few TGTGCCAGTAGCGATGGGAGGGGTAGTCGGTCACCCCTCCACTTT CASSDGRGSRSPLHF
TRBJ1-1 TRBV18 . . TGTGCCAGCTCACCTCAGGACATCGCCCGGACTGAAGCTTTCTTT CASSPQDIARTEAFF
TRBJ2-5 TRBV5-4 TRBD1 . TGTGCCAGCAGCTTGGGGGACAGGGGGCGACAGACCCAGTACTTC CASSLGDRGRQTQYF
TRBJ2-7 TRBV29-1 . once TGCAGCGTTGGTTTCGGGGGGCAGGAGCAGTACTTC CSVGFGGQEQYF
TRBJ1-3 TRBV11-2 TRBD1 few TGTGCCAGCAGCTCGAACAGGGGCGCCGGAAACACCATATATTTT CASSSNRGAGNTIYF
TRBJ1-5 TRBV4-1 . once TGCGCCAGCAGCCAAGACCCCACTGACTCTTATAGCAATCAGCCCCAGCATTTT CASSQDPTDSYSNQPQHF
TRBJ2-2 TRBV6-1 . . TGTGCCAGCAGCCATCTCAGGGCCACCGGGGAGCTGTTTTTT CASSHLRATGELFF
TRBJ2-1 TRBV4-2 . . TGTGCCAGCAGCCAAGTTCGAGTACCGCAGGGCAATGAGCAGTTCTTC CASSQVRVPQGNEQFF
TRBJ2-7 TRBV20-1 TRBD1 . TGCAGTGCGACCAGGGGGCGCGAGCAGTACTTC CSATRGREQYF
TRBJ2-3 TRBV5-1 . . TGCGCCAGCAGCTTGGCCGGTCTCACAGATACGCAGTATTTT CASSLAGLTDTQYF
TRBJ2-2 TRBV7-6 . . TGTGCCAGCAGCTTAGCTCGCGGGGAGCTGTTTTTT CASSLARGELFF
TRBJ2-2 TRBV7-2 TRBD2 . TGTGCCAGCACCCTAGCGACTCAGCGGGGCACCGGGGAGCTGTTTTTT CASTLATQRGTGELFF
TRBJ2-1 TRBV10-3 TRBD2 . TGTGCCATCAGTGAGTCCCTAGCGGGAGGCAATGAGCAGTTCTTC CAISESLAGGNEQFF
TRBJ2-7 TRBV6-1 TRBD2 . TGTGCCAGCAGTGAACTAGCGGGGGGTGGAGAGCAGTACTTC CASSELAGGGEQYF